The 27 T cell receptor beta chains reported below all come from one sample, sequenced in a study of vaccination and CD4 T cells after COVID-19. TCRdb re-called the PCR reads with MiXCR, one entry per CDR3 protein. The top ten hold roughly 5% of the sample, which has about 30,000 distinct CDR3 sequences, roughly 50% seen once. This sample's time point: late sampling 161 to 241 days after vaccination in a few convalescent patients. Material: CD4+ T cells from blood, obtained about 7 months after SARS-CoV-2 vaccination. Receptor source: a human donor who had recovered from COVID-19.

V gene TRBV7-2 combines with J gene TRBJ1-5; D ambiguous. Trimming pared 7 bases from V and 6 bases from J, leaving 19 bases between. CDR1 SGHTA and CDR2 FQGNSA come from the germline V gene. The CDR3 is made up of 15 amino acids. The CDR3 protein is CASTRGLYDGQPQHF. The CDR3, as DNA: TGTGCCAGCACACGTGGGTTATACGACGGTCAGCCCCAGCATTTT.

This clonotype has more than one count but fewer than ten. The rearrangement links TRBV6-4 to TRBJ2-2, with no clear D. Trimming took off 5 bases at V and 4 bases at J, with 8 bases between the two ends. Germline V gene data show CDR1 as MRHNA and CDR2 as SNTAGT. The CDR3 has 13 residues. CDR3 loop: CASSPRSTGELFF. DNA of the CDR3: TGTGCCAGCAGTCCTAGGAGCACCGGGGAGCTGTTTTTT.

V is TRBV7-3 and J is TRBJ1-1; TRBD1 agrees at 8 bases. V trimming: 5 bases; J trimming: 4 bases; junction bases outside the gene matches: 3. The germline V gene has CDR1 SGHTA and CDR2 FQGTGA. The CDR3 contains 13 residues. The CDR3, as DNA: TGTGCCAGCAGCCGCGGGACAGGCACTGAAGCTTTCTTT. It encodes CASSRGTGTEAFF.

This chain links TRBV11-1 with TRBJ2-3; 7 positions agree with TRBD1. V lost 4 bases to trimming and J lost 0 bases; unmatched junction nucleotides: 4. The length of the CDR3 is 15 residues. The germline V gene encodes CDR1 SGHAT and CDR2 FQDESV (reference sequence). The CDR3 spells CASSSRDRSTDTQYF. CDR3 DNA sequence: TGTGCCAGCAGCTCCCGGGACAGAAGCACAGATACGCAGTATTTT. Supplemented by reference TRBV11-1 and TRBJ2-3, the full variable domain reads EAEVAQSPRYKITEKSQAVAFWCDPISGHATLYWYRQILGQGPELLVQFQDESVVDDSQLPKDRFSAERLKGVDSTLKIQPAELGDSAMYLCASSSRDRSTDTQYFGPGTRLTVL.

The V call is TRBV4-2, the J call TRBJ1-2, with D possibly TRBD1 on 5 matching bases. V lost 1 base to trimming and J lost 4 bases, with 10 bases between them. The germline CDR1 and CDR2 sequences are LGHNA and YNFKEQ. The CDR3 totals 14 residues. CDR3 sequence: CASSQAKGTYGYTF. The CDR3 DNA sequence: TGTGCCAGCAGCCAAGCAAAAGGGACCTATGGCTACACCTTC.

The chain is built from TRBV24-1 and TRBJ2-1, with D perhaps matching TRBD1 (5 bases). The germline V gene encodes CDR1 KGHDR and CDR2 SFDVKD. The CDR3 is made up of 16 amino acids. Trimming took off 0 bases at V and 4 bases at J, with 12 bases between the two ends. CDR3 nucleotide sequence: TGTGCCACCAGTGATTTGCTCCCAGGGTCGTACAATGAGCAGTTCTTC. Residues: CATSDLLPGSYNEQFF.

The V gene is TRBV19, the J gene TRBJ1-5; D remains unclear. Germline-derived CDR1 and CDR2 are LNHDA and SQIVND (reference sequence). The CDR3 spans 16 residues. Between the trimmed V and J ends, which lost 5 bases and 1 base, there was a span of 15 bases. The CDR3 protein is CASSSGLSFSNQPQHF. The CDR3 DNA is TGTGCCAGTAGTTCCGGGCTCTCCTTCAGCAATCAGCCCCAGCATTTT.

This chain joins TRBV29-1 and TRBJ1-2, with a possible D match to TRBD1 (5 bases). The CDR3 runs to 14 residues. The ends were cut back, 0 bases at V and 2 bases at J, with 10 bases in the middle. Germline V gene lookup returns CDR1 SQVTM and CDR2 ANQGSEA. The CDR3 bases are TGCAGCGTTGAAGATCTCGGGGGGAACTATGGCTACACCTTC. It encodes CSVEDLGGNYGYTF.

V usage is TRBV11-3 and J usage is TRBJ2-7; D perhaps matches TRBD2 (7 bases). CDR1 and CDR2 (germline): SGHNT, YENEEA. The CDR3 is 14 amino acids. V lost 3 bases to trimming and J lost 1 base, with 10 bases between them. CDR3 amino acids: CASSFRGGSYEQYF. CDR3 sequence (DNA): TGTGCCAGCAGCTTTAGGGGGGGATCCTACGAGCAGTACTTC.

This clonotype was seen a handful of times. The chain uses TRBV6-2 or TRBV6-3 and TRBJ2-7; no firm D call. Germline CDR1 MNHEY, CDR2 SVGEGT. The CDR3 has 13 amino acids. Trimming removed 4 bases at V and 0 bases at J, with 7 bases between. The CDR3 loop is CASSLQGSYEQYF. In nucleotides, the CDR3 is TGTGCCAGCAGTTTGCAAGGCTCCTACGAGCAGTACTTC.

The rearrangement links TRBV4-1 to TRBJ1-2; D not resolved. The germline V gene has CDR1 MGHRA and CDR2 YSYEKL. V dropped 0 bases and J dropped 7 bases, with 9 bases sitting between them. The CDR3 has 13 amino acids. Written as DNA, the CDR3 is TGCGCCAGCAGCCAAGATATGATCTTTGGCTACACCTTC. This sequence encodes CASSQDMIFGYTF.

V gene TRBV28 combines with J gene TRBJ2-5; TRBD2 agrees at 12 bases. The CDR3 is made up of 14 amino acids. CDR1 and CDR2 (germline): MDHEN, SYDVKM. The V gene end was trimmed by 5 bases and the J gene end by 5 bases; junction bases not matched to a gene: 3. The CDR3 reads CASSASGRAETQYF. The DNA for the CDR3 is TGTGCCAGCAGTGCTAGCGGGAGGGCGGAGACCCAGTACTTC.

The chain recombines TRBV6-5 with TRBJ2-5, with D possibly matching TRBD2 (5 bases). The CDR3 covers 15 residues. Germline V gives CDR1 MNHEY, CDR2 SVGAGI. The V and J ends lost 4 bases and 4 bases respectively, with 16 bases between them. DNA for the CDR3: TGTGCCAGCAGTTCCCCCTCAGGCGAGGGAGAGACCCAGTACTTC. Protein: CASSSPSGEGETQYF.

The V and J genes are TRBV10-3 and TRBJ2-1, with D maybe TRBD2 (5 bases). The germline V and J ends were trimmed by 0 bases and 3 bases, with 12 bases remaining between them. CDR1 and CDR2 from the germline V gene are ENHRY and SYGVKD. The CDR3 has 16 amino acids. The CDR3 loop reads CAISESRLRVYNEQFF. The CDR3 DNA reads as TGTGCCATCAGTGAGTCGCGGTTGCGGGTCTACAATGAGCAGTTCTTC.

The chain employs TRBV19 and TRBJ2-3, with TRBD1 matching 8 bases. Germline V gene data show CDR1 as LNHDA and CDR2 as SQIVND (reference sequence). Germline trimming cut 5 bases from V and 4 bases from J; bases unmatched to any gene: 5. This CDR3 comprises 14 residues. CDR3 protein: CASSDPDRADTQYF. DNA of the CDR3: TGTGCCAGTAGTGACCCGGACAGGGCAGATACGCAGTATTTT. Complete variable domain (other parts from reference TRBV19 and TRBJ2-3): DGGITQSPKYLFRKEGQNVTLSCEQNLNHDAMYWYRQDPGQGLRLIYYSQIVNDFQKGDIAEGYSVSREKKESFPLTVTSAQKNPTAFYLCASSDPDRADTQYFGPGTRLTVL.

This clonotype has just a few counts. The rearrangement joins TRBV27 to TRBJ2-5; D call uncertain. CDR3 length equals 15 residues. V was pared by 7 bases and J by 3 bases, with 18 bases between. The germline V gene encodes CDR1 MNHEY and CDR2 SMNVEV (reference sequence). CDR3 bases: TGTGCCAGCAAAAGAGCTGGACCCGGAGAAGAGACCCAGTACTTC. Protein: CASKRAGPGEETQYF.

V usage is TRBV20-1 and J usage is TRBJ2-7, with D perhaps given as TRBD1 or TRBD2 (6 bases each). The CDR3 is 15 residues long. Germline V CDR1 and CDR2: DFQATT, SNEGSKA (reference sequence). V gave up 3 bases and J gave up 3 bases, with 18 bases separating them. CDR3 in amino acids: CSARVLKGGHYEQYF. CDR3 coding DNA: TGCAGTGCTAGGGTGCTAAAGGGGGGCCACTACGAGCAGTACTTC.

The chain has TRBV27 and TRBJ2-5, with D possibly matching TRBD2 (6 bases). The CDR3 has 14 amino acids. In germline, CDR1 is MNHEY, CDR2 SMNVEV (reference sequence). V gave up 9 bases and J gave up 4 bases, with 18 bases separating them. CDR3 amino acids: CASRPVGGLETQYF. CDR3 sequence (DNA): TGTGCCAGTCGCCCCGTGGGGGGACTAGAGACCCAGTACTTC.

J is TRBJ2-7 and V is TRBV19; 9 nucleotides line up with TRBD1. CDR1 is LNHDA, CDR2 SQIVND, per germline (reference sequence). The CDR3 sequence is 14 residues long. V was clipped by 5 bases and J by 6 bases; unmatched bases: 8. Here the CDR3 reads CASSLSGTGSEQYF. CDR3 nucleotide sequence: TGTGCCAGTAGTTTATCCGGGACAGGGAGCGAGCAGTACTTC. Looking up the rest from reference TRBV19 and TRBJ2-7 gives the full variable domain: DGGITQSPKYLFRKEGQNVTLSCEQNLNHDAMYWYRQDPGQGLRLIYYSQIVNDFQKGDIAEGYSVSREKKESFPLTVTSAQKNPTAFYLCASSLSGTGSEQYFGPGTRLTVT.

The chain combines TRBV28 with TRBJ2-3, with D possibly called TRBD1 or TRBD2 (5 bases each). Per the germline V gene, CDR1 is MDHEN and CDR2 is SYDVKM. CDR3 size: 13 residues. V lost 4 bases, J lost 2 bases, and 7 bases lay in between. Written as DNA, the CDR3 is TGTGCCAGCAGTTGGGGGTCCACAGATACGCAGTATTTT. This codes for CASSWGSTDTQYF.

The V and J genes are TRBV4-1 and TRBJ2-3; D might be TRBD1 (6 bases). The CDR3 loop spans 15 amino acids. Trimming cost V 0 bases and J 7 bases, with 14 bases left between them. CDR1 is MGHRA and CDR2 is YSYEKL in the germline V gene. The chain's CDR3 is CASSQEWTAFYTQYF. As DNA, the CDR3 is TGCGCCAGCAGCCAAGAGTGGACAGCGTTTTATACGCAGTATTTT.

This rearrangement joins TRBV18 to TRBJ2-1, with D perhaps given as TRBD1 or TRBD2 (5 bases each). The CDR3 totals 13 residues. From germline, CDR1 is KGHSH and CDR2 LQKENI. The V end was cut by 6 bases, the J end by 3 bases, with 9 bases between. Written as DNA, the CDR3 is TGTGCCAGCTCCCGGGACGGCTACAATGAGCAGTTCTTC. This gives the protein CASSRDGYNEQFF.

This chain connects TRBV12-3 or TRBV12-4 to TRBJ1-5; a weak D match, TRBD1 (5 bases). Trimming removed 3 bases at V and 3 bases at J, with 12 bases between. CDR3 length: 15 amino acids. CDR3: CASSFQPGPNQPQHF. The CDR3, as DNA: TGTGCCAGCAGTTTCCAGCCGGGACCCAATCAGCCCCAGCATTTT.

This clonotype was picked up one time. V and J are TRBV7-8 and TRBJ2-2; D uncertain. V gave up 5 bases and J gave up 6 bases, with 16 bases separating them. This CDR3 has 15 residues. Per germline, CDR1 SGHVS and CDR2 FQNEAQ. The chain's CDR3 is CASSLPRGWSGELFF. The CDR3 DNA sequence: TGTGCCAGCAGCCTCCCTCGCGGCTGGTCCGGGGAGCTGTTTTTT.

CDR3 coding DNA: TGTGCCAGCAGCTGGCAGACAGGGGGCAATGGCTACACCTTC. Protein product: CASSWQTGGNGYTF. The V and J genes are TRBV7-8 and TRBJ1-2, with TRBD1 identical over 10 bases. This CDR3 is 14 amino acids long. With V trimmed by 4 bases and J by 6 bases, 5 bases remained unmatched. Per the germline V gene, CDR1 is SGHVS and CDR2 is FQNEAQ.

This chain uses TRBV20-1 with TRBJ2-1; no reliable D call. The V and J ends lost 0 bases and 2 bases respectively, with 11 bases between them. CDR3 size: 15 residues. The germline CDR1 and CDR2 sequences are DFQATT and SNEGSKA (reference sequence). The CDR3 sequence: CSARDRSVPYNEQFF. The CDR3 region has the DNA TGCAGTGCTAGAGATCGAAGTGTTCCCTACAATGAGCAGTTCTTC.

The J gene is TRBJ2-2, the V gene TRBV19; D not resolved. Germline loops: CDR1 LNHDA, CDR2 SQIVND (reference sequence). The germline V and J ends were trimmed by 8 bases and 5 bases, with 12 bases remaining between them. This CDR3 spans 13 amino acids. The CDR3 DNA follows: TGTGCCAGTGGCATTCCCATGACCGGGGAGCTGTTTTTT. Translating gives CASGIPMTGELFF.